The 17 T cell receptor beta chains in this list originate from one sample, sequenced in a study of blood T cell repertoires in COVID-19. Sequencing used immunoSEQ multiplex PCR; TCRdb keeps in-frame clones, though not all of them. The repertoire holds more than 35,000 clones, with over 75% as singletons. Specimen: peripheral blood. Receptors originate from a human donor in a cohort sampled during active COVID-19.

The chain couples TRBV27 to TRBJ2-5, with a possible D match to TRBD2 (7 bases). Trimming took off 3 bases at V and 4 bases at J, with 18 bases between the two ends. The CDR3 contains 16 residues. Germline CDR1 MNHEY, CDR2 SMNVEV (reference sequence). The CDR3 loop is CASSLRGGFVVETQYF. The CDR3, as DNA: TGTGCCAGCAGTTTGAGGGGGGGTTTCGTGGTAGAGACCCAGTACTTC.

The rearrangement links TRBV18 to TRBJ1-1; 7 bases are shared with TRBD1. The CDR3 is made up of 12 amino acids. The junction had 3 bases not matched to a gene; V was cut back by 4 bases and J by 7 bases. Germline values: CDR1 KGHSH, CDR2 LQKENI. The CDR3 DNA reads TGTGCCAGCTCACAAAGACAGGGTGAAGCTTTCTTT. Translation gives CASSQRQGEAFF.

The chain combines TRBV28 with TRBJ1-5; TRBD1 aligns across 8 bases. Germline assignment: CDR1 MDHEN and CDR2 SYDVKM. The junction had 7 bases not matched to a gene; V was cut back by 6 bases and J by 3 bases. The CDR3 is 15 residues long. Written as DNA, the CDR3 is TGTGCCAGCAGCCCAAGGGACAGGATCAATCAGCCCCAGCATTTT. Translated, it gives CASSPRDRINQPQHF.

The chain recombines TRBV7-2 with TRBJ2-2; D not resolved. V was clipped by 1 base and J by 4 bases, with 4 bases between them. Germline CDR1 and CDR2: SGHTA and FQGNSA. The CDR3 is 13 residues long. The CDR3 here is CASSLGPTGELFF. The CDR3 nucleotides read TGTGCCAGCAGCTTAGGGCCCACCGGGGAGCTGTTTTTT.

The chain is built from TRBV28 and TRBJ2-2; TRBD1 agrees at 7 bases. V was pared by 5 bases and J by 1 base, with 7 bases of the junction left unmatched. This CDR3 contains 16 residues. The V gene's germline CDR1 is MDHEN and CDR2 SYDVKM. The CDR3 DNA reads TGTGCCAGCAGTAAGGGGACAGCTAAGAACACCGGGGAGCTGTTTTTT. It translates to CASSKGTAKNTGELFF.

This clone was seen once. The chain carries TRBV5-1 and TRBJ2-5, with TRBD2 as a possible D gene (6 bases). This CDR3 region has 14 residues. Trimming stripped 6 bases from V and 5 bases from J, with 17 bases between. Germline assignment: CDR1 SGHRS and CDR2 YFSETQ. The CDR3 DNA is TGCGCCAGCACCATTTTCGGGGGTGGGGAGACCCAGTACTTC. As protein: CASTIFGGGETQYF.

V gene TRBV18 combines with J gene TRBJ1-5; maybe TRBD1 (5 bases). Deletions cut 2 bases from V and 9 bases from J, with 11 bases between. Germline-derived CDR1 and CDR2 are KGHSH and LQKENI. This CDR3 comprises 13 residues. The CDR3 coding sequence is TGTGCCAGCTCACCAACGGGGGGGTGGCCCCAGCATTTT. Protein sequence: CASSPTGGWPQHF.

J is TRBJ2-1 and V is TRBV28; D possibly corresponds to TRBD2 (6 bases). The V end lost 5 bases, the J end lost 3 bases, and 17 bases lay between the germline ends. This CDR3 is 16 amino acids long. Germline V gene data show CDR1 as MDHEN and CDR2 as SYDVKM. CDR3 sequence (DNA): TGTGCCAGCAGTCCCAAGTGGCGTAGCGGCTACAATGAGCAGTTCTTC. Protein: CASSPKWRSGYNEQFF.

The table lists this clone with a count of one. The chain uses TRBV7-2 and TRBJ2-2, with 9 bases aligning to TRBD2. Germline V gene data show CDR1 as SGHTA and CDR2 as FQGNSA. V trimming: 1 base; J trimming: 7 bases; junction bases outside the gene matches: 7. The CDR3 runs 16 residues. CDR3 in amino acids: CASSLDGGRAGGELFF. CDR3 DNA: TGTGCCAGCAGCTTAGATGGCGGGAGGGCCGGCGGGGAGCTGTTTTTT.

In this sample, this clone is medium-sized. The chain has TRBV7-9 and TRBJ2-6; TRBD2 matches at 13 bases. The length of the CDR3 is 18 residues. Per the germline V gene, CDR1 is SEHNR and CDR2 is FQNEAQ (reference sequence). V lost 2 bases to trimming and J lost 0 bases; unmatched junction nucleotides: 1. The CDR3 DNA reads as TGTGCCAGCAGCTTAAGACTAGCGGGAGGCTCTGGGGCCAACGTCCTGACTTTC. This codes for CASSLRLAGGSGANVLTF.

The CDR3 coding sequence is TGTGCCAGCAGCACGGGACAAAACAATGAGCAGTTCTTC. Translating it yields CASSTGQNNEQFF. The chain has TRBV7-3 and TRBJ2-1; D is perhaps TRBD1 (6 bases). CDR3 length: 13 amino acids. Trimming removed 5 bases at V and 5 bases at J, with 10 bases between. Per germline, CDR1 SGHTA and CDR2 FQGTGA.

V gene TRBV3-1 (or the pseudogene TRBV3-2) combines with J gene TRBJ2-7; 8 nucleotides match TRBD1. V was pared by 4 bases and J by 2 bases, with 1 base of the junction left unmatched. Germline V gene sequence: CDR1 LGHDT, CDR2 YNNKEL (reference sequence). The CDR3 has 13 residues. In DNA form, the CDR3 reads TGTGCCAGCAGCCGGACAGGGACCTACGAGCAGTACTTC. This translates into CASSRTGTYEQYF.

This chain links TRBV19 with TRBJ2-7, with D possibly TRBD2 on 6 matching bases. Trimming removed 5 bases at V and 4 bases at J, with 18 bases between. The CDR3 is made up of 15 amino acids. Germline loops: CDR1 LNHDA, CDR2 SQIVND (reference sequence). CDR3 loop: CASSAPGLAIYEQYF. In nucleotides, the CDR3 is TGTGCCAGTAGTGCACCGGGCCTAGCGATTTACGAGCAGTACTTC.

The chain carries TRBV15 and TRBJ2-5; 15 bases are a match to TRBD2. The CDR3 has 16 residues. Germline lookup yields CDR1 LNHNV and CDR2 YYDKDF (reference sequence). V shed 3 bases and J 5 bases; nucleotides not matched to a gene: 4. CDR3 loop: CATSSGLAGGAETQYF. CDR3 nucleotides: TGTGCCACCAGCAGCGGACTAGCGGGAGGGGCGGAGACCCAGTACTTC.

The chain employs TRBV12-3 or TRBV12-4 and TRBJ2-5; possible D gene TRBD2, 5 bases. Trimming took 5 bases from V and 2 from J, leaving 9 bases between them. This CDR3 region has 13 residues. The CDR3 loop is CASSLGGQETQYF. The CDR3, as DNA: TGTGCCAGCAGTCTTGGAGGACAAGAGACCCAGTACTTC.

V and J are TRBV19 and TRBJ1-5; possibly TRBD1 for D (5 bases). The CDR3 extends over 14 amino acids. V lost 6 bases, J lost 0 bases, and 9 bases lay in between. In germline, CDR1 is LNHDA, CDR2 SQIVND (reference sequence). CDR3 protein: CASSWDSSNQPQHF. CDR3 nucleotides: TGTGCCAGTAGCTGGGACTCTAGCAATCAGCCCCAGCATTTT.

The chain couples TRBV10-3 to TRBJ2-3; D is possibly TRBD2 (6 bases). Trimming took off 3 bases at V and 0 bases at J, with 7 bases between the two ends. Germline V gene data show CDR1 as ENHRY and CDR2 as SYGVKD. CDR3 length: 14 residues. The CDR3: CAISERESTDTQYF. The CDR3 coding sequence is TGTGCCATCAGTGAACGGGAGAGCACAGATACGCAGTATTTT.